This T cell receptor (beta chain) derives from a study of shared clonotypes between healthy human individuals. As for the study in general: In total, the donors were two women and a few men aged 18 to 49. Study-wide results and limits: Large sequencing depth failed to make sorted-subset sequencing complete, rarefaction showed.

Running of the assay took place at deep level. Assay used: immunoSEQ multiplex PCR; TCRdb lists only in-frame clones, some missing. The sample carries about 980,000 clones, 76% recorded once. The length of the CDR3 is 11 residues. J was trimmed by 7 bases and V by 5 bases; bases with no gene match: 3. Germline CDR1 is GTSNPN and CDR2 is SVGIG (reference sequence). The study enrolled healthy HIV-negative adults without recent acute infections or vaccinations as donors. Of note for this clone: No antigen is known for it.

This receptor was obtained from a man between 18 and 35 years old in good health. Sequencing used memory CD4+ T cells sorted from blood. Subset here: CD45RA-negative fraction. This chain uses TRBV30 with TRBJ1-2; 8 positions agree with TRBD1. CDR3 in amino acids: CAWDRGGGYTF. CDR3 sequence (DNA): TGTGCCTGGGACAGGGGCGGTGGCTACACCTTC.